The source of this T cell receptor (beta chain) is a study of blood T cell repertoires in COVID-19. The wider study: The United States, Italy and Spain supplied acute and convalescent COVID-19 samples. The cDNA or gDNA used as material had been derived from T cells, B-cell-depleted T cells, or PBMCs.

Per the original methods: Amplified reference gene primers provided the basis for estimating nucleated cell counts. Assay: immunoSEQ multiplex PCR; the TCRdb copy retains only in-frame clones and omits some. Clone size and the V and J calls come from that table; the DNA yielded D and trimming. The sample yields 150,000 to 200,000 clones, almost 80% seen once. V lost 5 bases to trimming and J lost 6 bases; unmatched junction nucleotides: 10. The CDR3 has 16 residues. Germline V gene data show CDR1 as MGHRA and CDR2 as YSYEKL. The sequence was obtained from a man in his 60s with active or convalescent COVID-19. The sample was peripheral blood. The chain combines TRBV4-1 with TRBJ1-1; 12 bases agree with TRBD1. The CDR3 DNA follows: TGCGCCAGCAGCTCACCGGGACAGGGGGCGAGGTCTGAAGCTTTCTTT. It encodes CASSSPGQGARSEAFF.